In its sample, the clone carrying this T cell receptor beta chain was seen many times. The antigen is unknown. CDR1 and CDR2 (germline): SEHNR, FQNEAQ (reference sequence). Deletions cut 6 bases from V and 2 bases from J, with 10 bases between. The CDR3 has 13 residues. Each CDR3 protein is one row after TCRdb ran MiXCR on the PCR reads. The sample holds 100,000 or so distinct CDR3 sequences, around a third seen once. The source of the sample is a study of molecular identifiers for immune sequencing clone quantification. General study findings and limits: Clonotypes surpassing 20 RNA copies contained over 98% of effector molecules, versus under 1% in naive cells.

The chain couples TRBV7-9 to TRBJ1-1, with D uncertain. The receptor was isolated from a human donor in good health. Some libraries in this study had Jurkat cell RNA spiked in. Sequencing was done on a sample of naive CD8+ T cells from blood, with Jurkat cell RNA spiked in. Subset reported: FACS-sorted CD8+CD4-CCR7+CD45RA+ naive T cells. CDR3 nucleotide sequence: TGTGCCAGCAGTCCTGGACCCAACACTGAAGCTTTCTTT. As protein: CASSPGPNTEAFF.